This T cell receptor beta chain was sequenced for a study of tumor and adjacent non-tumor tissue in lung cancer. Three rounds of nested PCR, following a modified ARM-PCR protocol, produced the TCRbeta library. TCRdb reprocessed the multiplex PCR reads with MiXCR, giving one entry per CDR3 protein. The sample lists about 81,000 distinct CDR3 sequences; around 70% were seen once. This clonotype was picked up a small number of times. Its antigen is as yet unknown. No cell sorting was done before RNA was extracted from the tissue. Chemotherapy-naive patients with new lung cancer underwent thoracic surgery in China, August–late 2014. General study points: Higher tumor TCR diversity was associated with shorter survival.

The CDR3 contains 14 residues. Germline CDR1 reads SEHNR; CDR2 reads FQNEAQ (reference sequence). V dropped 5 bases and J dropped 7 bases, with 15 bases sitting between them. The genes are TRBV7-9 and TRBJ2-1, with a tentative D call TRBD2 (5 bases). Sequencing was done on a sample of lung tumor tissue. The source is a woman in her 40s with non-small cell lung cancer. The CDR3 protein is CASSPQLVQNEQFF. The DNA for the CDR3 is TGTGCCAGCAGCCCGCAACTAGTACAGAATGAGCAGTTCTTC.